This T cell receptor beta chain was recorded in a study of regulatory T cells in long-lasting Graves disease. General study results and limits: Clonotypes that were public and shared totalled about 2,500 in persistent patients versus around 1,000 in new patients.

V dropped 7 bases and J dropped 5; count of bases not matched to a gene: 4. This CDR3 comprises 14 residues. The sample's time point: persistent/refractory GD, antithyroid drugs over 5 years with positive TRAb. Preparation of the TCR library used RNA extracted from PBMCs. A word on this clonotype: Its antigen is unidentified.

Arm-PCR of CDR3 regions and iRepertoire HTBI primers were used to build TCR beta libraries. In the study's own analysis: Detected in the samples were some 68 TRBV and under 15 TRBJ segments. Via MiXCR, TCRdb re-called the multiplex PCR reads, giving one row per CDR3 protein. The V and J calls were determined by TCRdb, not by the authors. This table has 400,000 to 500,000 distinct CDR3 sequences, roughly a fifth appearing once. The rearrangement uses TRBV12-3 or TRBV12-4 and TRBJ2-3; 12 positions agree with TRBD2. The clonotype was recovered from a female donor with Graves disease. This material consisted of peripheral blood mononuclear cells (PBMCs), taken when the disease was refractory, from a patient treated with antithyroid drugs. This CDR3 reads CASTSLAGGDTQYF. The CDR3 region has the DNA TGTGCCAGCACTTCACTAGCGGGAGGAGATACGCAGTATTTT.